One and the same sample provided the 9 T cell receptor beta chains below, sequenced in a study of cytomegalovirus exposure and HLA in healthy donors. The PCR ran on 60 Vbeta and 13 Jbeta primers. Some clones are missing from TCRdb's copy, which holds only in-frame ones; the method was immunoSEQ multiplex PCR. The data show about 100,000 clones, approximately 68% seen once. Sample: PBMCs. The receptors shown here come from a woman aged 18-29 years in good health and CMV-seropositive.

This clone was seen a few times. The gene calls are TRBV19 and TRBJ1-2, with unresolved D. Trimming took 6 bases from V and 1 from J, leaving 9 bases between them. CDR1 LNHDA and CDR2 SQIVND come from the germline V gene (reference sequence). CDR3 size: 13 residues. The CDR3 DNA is TGTGCCAGTAGGTTCACTGATAACTATGGCTACACCTTC. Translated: CASRFTDNYGYTF.

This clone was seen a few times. DNA for the CDR3: TGTGCCAGCAGCCAGGACATGAACACTGAAGCTTTCTTT. This gives the protein CASSQDMNTEAFF. This rearrangement joins TRBV7-2 to TRBJ1-1, with D maybe TRBD1 (5 bases). The CDR3 is 13 residues long. In germline, CDR1 is SGHTA, CDR2 FQGNSA. V dropped 5 bases and J dropped 0 bases, with 7 bases sitting between them.

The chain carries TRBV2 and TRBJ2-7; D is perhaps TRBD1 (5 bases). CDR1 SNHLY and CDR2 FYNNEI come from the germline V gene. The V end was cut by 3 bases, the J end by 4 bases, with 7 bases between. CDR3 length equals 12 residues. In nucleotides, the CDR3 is TGTGCCAGCAGTGAGGGGCGGTACGAGCAGTACTTC. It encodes CASSEGRYEQYF.

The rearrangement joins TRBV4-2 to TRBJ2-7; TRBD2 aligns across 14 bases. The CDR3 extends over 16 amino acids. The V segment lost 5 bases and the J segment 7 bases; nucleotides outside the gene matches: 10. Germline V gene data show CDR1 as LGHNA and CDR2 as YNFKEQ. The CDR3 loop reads CASSSRLAGGPWEQYF. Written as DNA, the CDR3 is TGTGCCAGCAGCTCTCGACTAGCGGGAGGGCCCTGGGAGCAGTACTTC.

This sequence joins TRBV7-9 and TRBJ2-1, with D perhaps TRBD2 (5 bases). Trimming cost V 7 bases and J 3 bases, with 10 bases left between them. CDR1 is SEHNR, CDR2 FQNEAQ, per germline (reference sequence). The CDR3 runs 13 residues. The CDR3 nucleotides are TGTGCCAGCACGGAGGCGGTCTACAATGAGCAGTTCTTC. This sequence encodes CASTEAVYNEQFF.

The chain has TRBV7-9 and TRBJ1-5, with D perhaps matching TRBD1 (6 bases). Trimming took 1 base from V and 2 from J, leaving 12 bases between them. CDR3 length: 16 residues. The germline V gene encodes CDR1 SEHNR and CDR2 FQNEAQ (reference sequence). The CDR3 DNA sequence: TGTGCCAGCAGCTTAGGCCAGGGGACGGGCAATCAGCCCCAGCATTTT. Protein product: CASSLGQGTGNQPQHF.

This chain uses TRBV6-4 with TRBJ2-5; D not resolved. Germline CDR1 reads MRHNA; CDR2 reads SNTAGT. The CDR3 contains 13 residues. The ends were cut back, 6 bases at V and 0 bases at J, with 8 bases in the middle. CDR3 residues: CASSVSDQETQYF. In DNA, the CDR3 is TGTGCCAGCAGCGTGTCGGACCAAGAGACCCAGTACTTC.

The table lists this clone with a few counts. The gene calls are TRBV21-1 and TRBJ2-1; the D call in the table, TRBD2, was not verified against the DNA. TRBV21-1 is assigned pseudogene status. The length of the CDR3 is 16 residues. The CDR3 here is CASSKTSGSSYNEQFF. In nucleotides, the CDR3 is TGTGCCAGCAGCAAGACTAGCGGGAGCTCCTACAATGAGCAGTTCTTC.

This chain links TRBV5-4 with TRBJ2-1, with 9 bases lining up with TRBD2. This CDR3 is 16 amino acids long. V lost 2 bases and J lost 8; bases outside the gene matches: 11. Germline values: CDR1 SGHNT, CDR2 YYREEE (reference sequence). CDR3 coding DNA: TGTGCCAGCAGCTTTGGGGCGGGAGGGCCGGTCTATGAGCAGTTCTTC. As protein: CASSFGAGGPVYEQFF.